This record looks at one T cell receptor beta chain sequence and its context. At one end, the junction sequence differs from germline, possibly due to a read error. The V gene's germline CDR1 is LNHDA and CDR2 SQIVND (reference sequence). The CDR3 is 15 amino acids. This specimen comes from a study of human thymus T cells. Thymus tissue was removed during corrective cardiac surgery. Sequenced by immunoSEQ multiplex PCR; TCRdb stores in-frame clones only, minus some. The table includes about 78,000 clones, 96% detected once. The sequence was collected from a boy in the first two years of life with a congenital heart defect but otherwise immunologically healthy. Material for sequencing was thymus tissue. The chain is built from TRBV19 and TRBJ2-3, with a possible D match to TRBD2 (6 bases). The CDR3 nucleotides read TGTGCCAGTAGTCTAGACGGGGGTCGGTTGCATACGCAGTATTTT. Translating gives CASSLDGGRLHTQYF.